This TCR beta chain was identified during a study of cytomegalovirus exposure and HLA in healthy donors. The PCR ran on 60 Vbeta and 13 Jbeta primers. TCRdb's copy holds only in-frame clones and misses some; the assay was immunoSEQ multiplex PCR. The data show roughly 67,000 clones, roughly 76% seen once. Though nominally healthy at sampling, donors likely had unrecorded immune exposures. Study-wide points: Prediction of most subjects' HLA-A and HLA-B alleles by TCR beta sequences was reportedly accurate. TCR beta chains numbering more than 150 were designated cytomegalovirus-associated. CMV serostatus stood as the only immune exposure information on hand.

V gave up 5 bases and J gave up 4 bases, with 15 bases separating them. CDR3 length equals 14 residues. The germline V gene has CDR1 SGHRS and CDR2 YFSETQ. In regard to this clone: What it recognizes is unknown.

The source is a man aged 60 to 75 in good health and CMV-seropositive. V gene TRBV5-1 combines with J gene TRBJ1-1; D not certain. Sequences were obtained from PBMCs. The CDR3 DNA follows: TGCGCCAGCAGTCCAGGAGGGTCCAGCACTGAAGCTTTCTTT. Translation gives CASSPGGSSTEAFF.